Listed here are 24 T cell receptor beta chains from one sample, sequenced in a study of T cell repertoires in cytomegalovirus infection. TCRdb recomputed calls from the reads with MiXCR, one row per CDR3 protein. The sample has 250,000 to 300,000 distinct CDR3 sequences; roughly a quarter are singletons. The sample taken for sequencing was PBMCs. Every receptor here comes from a human donor in good health (CMV status not recorded). Some clones in this sample may be carry-over from other donors' samples.

The sample holds a few counts of this clonotype. The rearrangement uses TRBV29-1 and TRBJ2-1; TRBD2 matches at 13 bases. Germline V gives CDR1 SQVTM, CDR2 ANQGSEA. J lost 6 bases, V lost 6 bases, and 8 bases had no gene match. The CDR3 is made up of 15 amino acids. The CDR3 DNA follows: TGCAGCGTCACGCCCGGGACTAGCGGGGTCAATGAGCAGTTCTTC. This encodes CSVTPGTSGVNEQFF.

This clonotype has a handful of counts. This rearrangement joins TRBV9 to TRBJ1-2, with no clear D. In germline, CDR1 is SGDLS, CDR2 YYNGEE. This CDR3 comprises 14 residues. Trimming removed 0 bases at V and 3 bases at J, with 9 bases between. The CDR3 nucleotides read TGTGCCAGCAGCGTAGGAATGGGAGACTATGGCTACACCTTC. Its protein is CASSVGMGDYGYTF.

This chain connects TRBV7-9 to TRBJ1-6; a weak D match, TRBD1 (5 bases). With 1 base removed from V and 4 bases from J, the gap between germline ends came to 20 bases. The CDR3 runs 19 residues. Germline-derived CDR1 and CDR2 are SEHNR and FQNEAQ (reference sequence). CDR3 protein: CASSLGLGGSTTYNSPLHF. CDR3 coding DNA: TGTGCCAGCAGCTTAGGGTTGGGGGGATCGACTACTTATAATTCACCCCTCCACTTT. The variable domain in full, with the rest retrieved from reference TRBV7-9 and TRBJ1-6, is DTGVSQNPRHKITKRGQNVTFRCDPISEHNRLYWYRQTLGQGPEFLTYFQNEAQLEKSRLLSDRFSAERPKGSFSTLEIQRTEQGDSAMYLCASSLGLGGSTTYNSPLHFGNGTRLTVT.

The V and J genes are TRBV3-1 and TRBJ2-2; D uncertain. Germline CDR1 and CDR2: LGHDT and YNNKEL (reference sequence). Trimming pared 0 bases from V and 4 bases from J, leaving 15 bases between. The CDR3 is made up of 17 amino acids. CDR3 nucleotides: TGTGCCAGCAGCCAAGAGTTGGGTAGGAGTGGCACCGGGGAGCTGTTTTTT. It yields the protein CASSQELGRSGTGELFF.

The CDR3 bases are TGTGCCAGCAGCCCCAGGACTAGTTGGGGCCAAGAGACCCAGTACTTC. It yields the protein CASSPRTSWGQETQYF. The chain joins TRBV7-6 to TRBJ2-5; TRBD2 matches at 7 bases. The CDR3 runs 16 residues. Germline trimming cut 5 bases from V and 1 base from J; bases unmatched to any gene: 10. Germline lookup yields CDR1 SGHVS and CDR2 FNYEAQ.

This clonotype occurred a few times. The chain is built from TRBV6-2 or TRBV6-3 and TRBJ2-7; 9 nucleotides agree with TRBD1. The CDR3 contains 14 residues. Germline CDR1 MNHEY, CDR2 SVGEGT. Germline trimming cut 4 bases from V and 2 bases from J; bases unmatched to any gene: 3. The CDR3 coding sequence is TGTGCCAGCAGTTTGACAGGGGGGGCCTACGAGCAGTACTTC. It is translated as CASSLTGGAYEQYF.

This clonotype was observed a single time. The chain is built from TRBV6-1 and TRBJ2-1, with unresolved D. The length of the CDR3 is 15 residues. Per germline, CDR1 MNHNS and CDR2 SASEGT. V was clipped by 5 bases and J by 0 bases, with 11 bases between them. CDR3 region: CASSRQDSSYNEQFF. The CDR3 DNA follows: TGTGCCAGCAGTCGCCAAGATAGCTCCTACAATGAGCAGTTCTTC.

The chain employs TRBV7-6 and TRBJ2-5; 7 bases are shared with TRBD2. Germline V lookup: CDR1 SGHVS, CDR2 FNYEAQ. CDR3 length equals 17 residues. The trim removed 1 base at V and 5 bases at J, leaving 13 bases unmatched. The CDR3 protein is CASSLDPAGISYETQYF. CDR3 nucleotide sequence: TGTGCCAGCAGCTTAGACCCAGCGGGGATCTCATATGAGACCCAGTACTTC.

This clonotype was observed at least ten times. The chain uses TRBV25-1 and TRBJ1-2; no clear D gene. With 1 base removed from V and 7 bases from J, the gap between germline ends came to 19 bases. Per the germline V gene, CDR1 is MGHDK and CDR2 is SYGVNS. This CDR3 is built from 16 residues. The CDR3 DNA reads as TGTGCCAGCAGTGAATCGTTAAGTCGGCGGATTAGTGGCTACACCTTC. This translates into CASSESLSRRISGYTF.

The table lists this clonotype with many counts. CDR3: CASSMSGYNSPLHF. The CDR3 nucleotides are TGTGCCAGCAGCATGTCAGGTTATAATTCACCCCTCCACTTT. The chain joins TRBV7-2 to TRBJ1-6; D is unresolved. The CDR3 spans 14 residues. Trimming shortened V by 5 bases and J by 4 bases, and 9 bases separated the two germline ends. CDR1 and CDR2 from the germline V gene are SGHTA and FQGNSA.

A few counts support this clonotype. The chain has TRBV15 and TRBJ1-1; D is unresolved. Germline lookup yields CDR1 LNHNV and CDR2 YYDKDF (reference sequence). Trimming shortened V by 1 base and J by 3 bases, and 12 bases separated the two germline ends. The CDR3 runs 15 residues. CDR3 residues: CATSRVRLEYTEAFF. The CDR3 DNA follows: TGTGCCACCAGCAGAGTGCGGTTAGAATACACTGAAGCTTTCTTT.

The rearrangement uses TRBV11-2 and TRBJ2-5; TRBD1 might be the D (5 bases). This CDR3 is 15 amino acids long. Germline V gene lookup returns CDR1 SGHAT and CDR2 FQNNGV. The V and J ends lost 4 bases and 4 bases respectively, with 16 bases between them. The CDR3 loop reads CASSSSRPQGETQYF. The CDR3 DNA reads as TGTGCCAGCAGCTCCTCCAGACCCCAGGGAGAGACCCAGTACTTC.

V is TRBV7-9 and J is TRBJ1-1, with 10 nucleotides matching TRBD1. Trimming at V came to 6 bases and at J to 0 bases, leaving 19 bases not matched to a gene. The germline gives CDR1 SEHNR, CDR2 FQNEAQ (reference sequence). The CDR3 is 20 amino acids. The CDR3 DNA is TGTGCCAGCAGATCGACAGGGGGCGTGAATTTTAGCCGCTTGAACACTGAAGCTTTCTTT. It is translated as CASRSTGGVNFSRLNTEAFF.

There are a few counts of this clonotype. The V and J genes are TRBV20-1 and TRBJ2-2; the match to TRBD2 covers 9 bases. The CDR3 contains 13 residues. CDR1 is DFQATT, CDR2 SNEGSKA, per germline (reference sequence). V was pared by 6 bases and J by 6 bases, with 5 bases of the junction left unmatched. Here the CDR3 reads CSAPGLAAGELFF. Here the CDR3 DNA reads TGCAGTGCACCGGGACTAGCCGCCGGGGAGCTGTTTTTT.

At least ten counts were recorded for this clonotype. This chain joins TRBV29-1 and TRBJ1-4, with D hard to call. V dropped 0 bases and J dropped 6 bases, with 8 bases sitting between them. The germline V gene encodes CDR1 SQVTM and CDR2 ANQGSEA. There are 13 residues in the CDR3. The CDR3 protein is CSVEDASDEKLFF. In nucleotides, the CDR3 is TGCAGCGTTGAAGATGCGTCAGATGAAAAACTGTTTTTT.

This rearrangement joins TRBV27 to TRBJ2-3; D may be TRBD1 (5 bases). The CDR3 sequence is 16 residues long. Germline V lookup: CDR1 MNHEY, CDR2 SMNVEV (reference sequence). The ends were cut back, 6 bases at V and 1 base at J, with 17 bases in the middle. This CDR3 reads CASSRAQGMGTDTQYF. The CDR3 DNA follows: TGTGCCAGCAGCAGGGCGCAGGGTATGGGCACAGATACGCAGTATTTT.

This clonotype was recorded a few times. The chain links TRBV7-2 to TRBJ2-7, with 10 bases lining up with TRBD2. Germline CDR1 and CDR2: SGHTA and FQGNSA. V was pared by 7 bases and J by 2 bases, with 5 bases of the junction left unmatched. The CDR3 loop spans 14 amino acids. The CDR3 DNA is TGTGCCAGCAACCGAGCGGGAGGGCCCTACGAGCAGTACTTC. Translated, it gives CASNRAGGPYEQYF.

V and J are TRBV28 and TRBJ1-4; 8 bases agree with TRBD1. This CDR3 contains 13 residues. The junction had 7 bases not matched to a gene; V was cut back by 9 bases and J by 7 bases. CDR1 is MDHEN, CDR2 SYDVKM, per germline. CDR3: CASRQGMVEKLFF. The CDR3 DNA is TGTGCCAGTAGACAGGGGATGGTTGAAAAACTGTTTTTT.

This clonotype was detected many times. This chain joins TRBV11-2 and TRBJ2-5; TRBD1 matches 11 bases. The CDR3 runs 17 residues. After removal of 5 bases from V and 3 bases from J, the junction contained 11 bases not matched to a gene. Germline CDR1 reads SGHAT; CDR2 reads FQNNGV. This chain's CDR3 is CASSPLPGQGGEETQYF. CDR3 in DNA: TGTGCCAGCAGCCCTCTTCCGGGACAGGGGGGGGAAGAGACCCAGTACTTC.

The V gene is TRBV5-1, the J gene TRBJ1-1; TRBD1 aligns across 9 bases. The germline V gene encodes CDR1 SGHRS and CDR2 YFSETQ. V gave up 4 bases and J gave up 0 bases; unmatched junction bases: 4. CDR3 length equals 15 residues. This CDR3 is CASSPGQGMNTEAFF. CDR3 in DNA: TGCGCCAGCAGCCCGGGACAGGGAATGAACACTGAAGCTTTCTTT.

The chain has TRBV11-3 and TRBJ1-3; D is undetermined. The V end was cut by 3 bases, the J end by 3 bases, with 12 bases between. Per germline, CDR1 SGHNT and CDR2 YENEEA. The CDR3 consists of 15 residues. Here the CDR3 DNA reads TGTGCCAGCAGCTTGACCACAATGGGTGGAAACACCATATATTTT. This translates into CASSLTTMGGNTIYF.

In DNA form, the CDR3 reads TGTGCCAGCACCCCCGGGACAAGGGGACTGGTTCAAGAGACCCAGTACTTC. It specifies CASTPGTRGLVQETQYF. The chain recombines TRBV7-6 with TRBJ2-5, with D possibly called TRBD1 or TRBD2 (6 bases each). The germline V gene encodes CDR1 SGHVS and CDR2 FNYEAQ. The CDR3 has 17 amino acids. With 7 bases removed from V and 2 bases from J, the gap between germline ends came to 23 bases.

This chain connects TRBV7-9 to TRBJ2-7, with 8 bases fitting TRBD1. Germline V CDR1 and CDR2: SEHNR, FQNEAQ (reference sequence). This CDR3 region has 15 residues. V lost 2 bases, J lost 3 bases, and 6 bases stayed unmatched. The CDR3 protein is CASSLTDRDSYEQYF. The CDR3 nucleotides are TGTGCCAGCAGCTTAACGGACAGGGACAGCTACGAGCAGTACTTC.

As concerns this clonotype: This may come from a read error, since a much larger clone is one base off. The chain couples TRBV28 to TRBJ2-3, with a possible D match to TRBD2 (6 bases). Germline V gene sequence: CDR1 MDHEN, CDR2 SYDVKM. The CDR3 covers 16 residues. The V end was cut by 6 bases, the J end by 2 bases, with 18 bases between. As DNA, the CDR3 is TGTGCCAGCAGCGACCCGGGAGAGGGAGTCACAGATACGCAGTATTTT. This translates into CASSDPGEGVTDTQYF.